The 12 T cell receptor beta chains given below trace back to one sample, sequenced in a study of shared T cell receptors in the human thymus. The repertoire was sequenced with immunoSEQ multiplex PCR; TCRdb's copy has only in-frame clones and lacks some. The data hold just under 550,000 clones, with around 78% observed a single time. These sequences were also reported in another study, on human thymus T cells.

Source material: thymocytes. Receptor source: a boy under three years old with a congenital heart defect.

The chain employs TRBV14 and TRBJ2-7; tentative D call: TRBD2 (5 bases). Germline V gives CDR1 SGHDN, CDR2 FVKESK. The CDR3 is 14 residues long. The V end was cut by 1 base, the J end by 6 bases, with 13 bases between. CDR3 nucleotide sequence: TGTGCCAGCAGCCAAGTACGGCCAGGAGGCGAGCAGTACTTC. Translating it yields CASSQVRPGGEQYF.

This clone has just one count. The CDR3 loop is CASSVDTNFYYEQYF. CDR3 bases: TGTGCCAGCTCAGTGGACACAAATTTCTACTACGAGCAGTACTTC. The chain employs TRBV18 and TRBJ2-7, with a tentative D call TRBD1 (5 bases). This CDR3 has 15 residues. The V gene's germline CDR1 is KGHSH and CDR2 LQKENI. V lost 5 bases to trimming and J lost 3 bases, with 17 bases between them.

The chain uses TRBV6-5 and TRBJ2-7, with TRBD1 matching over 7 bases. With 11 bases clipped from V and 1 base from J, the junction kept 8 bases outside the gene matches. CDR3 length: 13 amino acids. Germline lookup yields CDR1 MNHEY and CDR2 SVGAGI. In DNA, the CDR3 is TGTGCCGGACGACAGGGTGCGTCCTACGAGCAGTACTTC. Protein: CAGRQGASYEQYF.

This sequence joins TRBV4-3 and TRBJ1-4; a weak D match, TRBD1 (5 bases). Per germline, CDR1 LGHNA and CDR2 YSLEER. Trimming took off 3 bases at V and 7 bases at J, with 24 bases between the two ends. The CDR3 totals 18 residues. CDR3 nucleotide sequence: TGCGCCAGCAGCCAGGAACAATACTGTGCAGGGTGGATTGAAAAACTGTTTTTT. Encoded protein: CASSQEQYCAGWIEKLFF.

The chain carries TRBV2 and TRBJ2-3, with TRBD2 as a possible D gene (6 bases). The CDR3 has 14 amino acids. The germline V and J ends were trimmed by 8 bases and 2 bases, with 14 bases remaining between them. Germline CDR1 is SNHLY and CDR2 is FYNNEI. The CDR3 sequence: CASGLAPFTDTQYF. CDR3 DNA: TGTGCCAGCGGGCTAGCGCCATTCACAGATACGCAGTATTTT.

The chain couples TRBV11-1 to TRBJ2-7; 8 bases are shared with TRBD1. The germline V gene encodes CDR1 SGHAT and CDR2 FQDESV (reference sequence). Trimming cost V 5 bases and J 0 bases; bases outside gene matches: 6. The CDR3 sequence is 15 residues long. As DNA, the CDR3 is TGTGCCAGCAGCAAGTCCGGGACAGGCTCCTACGAGCAGTACTTC. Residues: CASSKSGTGSYEQYF.

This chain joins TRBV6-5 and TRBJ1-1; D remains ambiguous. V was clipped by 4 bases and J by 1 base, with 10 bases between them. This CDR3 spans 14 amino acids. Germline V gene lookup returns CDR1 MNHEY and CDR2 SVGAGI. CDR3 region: CASSSLTANTEAFF. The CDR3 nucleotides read TGTGCCAGCAGTTCCCTCACAGCGAACACTGAAGCTTTCTTT.

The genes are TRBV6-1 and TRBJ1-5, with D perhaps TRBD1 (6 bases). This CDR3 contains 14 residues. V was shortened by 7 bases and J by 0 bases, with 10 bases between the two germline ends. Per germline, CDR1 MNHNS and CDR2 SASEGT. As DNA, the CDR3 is TGTGCCAGCAAACAGGGCTATAGCAATCAGCCCCAGCATTTT. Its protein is CASKQGYSNQPQHF.

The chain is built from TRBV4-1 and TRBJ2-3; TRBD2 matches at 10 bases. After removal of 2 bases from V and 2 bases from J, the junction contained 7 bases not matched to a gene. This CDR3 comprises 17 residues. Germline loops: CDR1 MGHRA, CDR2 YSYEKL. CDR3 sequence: CASSQLPTSGNTDTQYF. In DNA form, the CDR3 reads TGCGCCAGCAGCCAACTGCCCACTAGCGGGAACACAGATACGCAGTATTTT.

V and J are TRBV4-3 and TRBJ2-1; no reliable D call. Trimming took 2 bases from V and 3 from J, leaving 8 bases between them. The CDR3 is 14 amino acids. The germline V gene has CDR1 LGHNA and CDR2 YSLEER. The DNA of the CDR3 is TGCGCCAGCAGCCAAAAGAGAAGCTACAATGAGCAGTTCTTC. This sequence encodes CASSQKRSYNEQFF.

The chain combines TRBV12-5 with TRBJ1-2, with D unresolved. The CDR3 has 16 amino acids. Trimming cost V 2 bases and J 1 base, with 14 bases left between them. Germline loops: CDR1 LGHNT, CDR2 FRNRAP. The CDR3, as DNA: TGTGCTAGTGGTTTGCCCGAACCCGTCAGTAACTATGGCTACACCTTC. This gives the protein CASGLPEPVSNYGYTF.

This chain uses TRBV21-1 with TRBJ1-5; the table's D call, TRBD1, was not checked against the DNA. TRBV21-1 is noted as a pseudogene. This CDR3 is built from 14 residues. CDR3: CASSRQGAVQPQHF. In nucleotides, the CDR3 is TGTGCCAGCAGCCGACAGGGGGCGGTTCAGCCCCAGCATTTT.